This passage covers 9 T cell receptor beta chains from one sample sequenced in a study of blood T cell repertoires in COVID-19 (dated by TCRdb to 2019 to 2021). The library was made by the immunoSEQ multiplex PCR assay. Imported from immuneACCESS, the table was reduced by TCRdb to in-frame sequences with V and J called. These copies leave out some clones; in studies compared against another copy, an unresolved V gene accounts for under half, and the cause of the remainder is not known. The sample contains fewer than 150,000 clones, just under 85% of them found a single time. The ten largest clones represent over 15% of the sample. The specimen sequenced was peripheral blood. The receptors stem from a woman between 50 and 59 years old with acute or convalescent COVID-19.

The J gene is TRBJ1-2, the V gene TRBV5-1; 9 bases align to TRBD1. V shed 3 bases and J 6 bases; nucleotides not matched to a gene: 6. Germline CDR1 SGHRS, CDR2 YFSETQ. This CDR3 has 14 residues. The CDR3 sequence is CASSSDRGGDGYTF. CDR3 DNA: TGCGCCAGCAGCTCGGACAGGGGAGGTGATGGCTACACCTTC. Using reference TRBV5-1 and TRBJ1-2 for the parts outside the CDR3, the full variable domain is KAGVTQTPRYLIKTRGQQVTLSCSPISGHRSVSWYQQTPGQGLQFLFEYFSETQRNKGNFPGRFSGRQFSNSRSEMNVSTLELGDSALYLCASSSDRGGDGYTFGSGTRLTVV.

This clone was found a few times. The chain combines TRBV6-5 with TRBJ1-2, with D maybe TRBD1 (6 bases). Germline V gives CDR1 MNHEY, CDR2 SVGAGI. There are 15 residues in the CDR3. Trimming cost V 2 bases and J 2 bases, with 12 bases left between them. The CDR3 reads CASSYMGARNYGYTF. The CDR3 bases are TGTGCCAGCAGTTACATGGGGGCTCGGAACTATGGCTACACCTTC.

J is TRBJ2-7 and V is TRBV7-7; TRBD2 aligns across 7 bases. The germline V gene encodes CDR1 SSHAT and CDR2 FNYEAQ (reference sequence). Losses at the gene ends were 9 bases for V and 3 bases for J; bases not matched to a gene: 17. CDR3 length: 16 residues. The CDR3 sequence: CARNLRRGEALYEQYF. The CDR3 DNA reads as TGTGCCAGAAACCTTAGACGGGGGGAGGCTCTCTACGAGCAGTACTTC. Using reference TRBV7-7 and TRBJ2-7 for the parts outside the CDR3, the full variable domain is GAGVSQSPRYKVTKRGQDVTLRCDPISSHATLYWYQQALGQGPEFLTYFNYEAQPDKSGLPSDRFSAERPEGSISTLTIQRTEQRDSAMYRCARNLRRGEALYEQYFGPGTRLTVT.

This sequence joins TRBV30 and TRBJ2-5; 10 bases fit TRBD2. The CDR3 contains 14 residues. Germline V CDR1 and CDR2: GTSNPN, SVGIG (reference sequence). J gave up 4 bases and V 0 bases, and 2 bases lay outside the gene matches. This chain's CDR3 is CAWSVLAGAETQYF. Written as DNA, the CDR3 is TGTGCCTGGAGTGTCCTAGCGGGGGCAGAGACCCAGTACTTC.

The DNA of the CDR3 is TGCGCCAGCAGCCAAGAGGACAGGGGAGACTATGGCTACACCTTC. This codes for CASSQEDRGDYGYTF. This chain joins TRBV4-1 and TRBJ1-2; TRBD1 agrees at 9 bases. The ends lost 0 bases at V and 3 bases at J; junction bases unmatched: 2. CDR3 length: 15 amino acids. Germline CDR1 and CDR2: MGHRA and YSYEKL.

This sequence joins TRBV18 and TRBJ2-1, with 8 bases that match TRBD1. The CDR3 loop spans 15 amino acids. J gave up 9 bases and V 5 bases, and 12 bases lay outside the gene matches. Looked up from germline, CDR1 is KGHSH and CDR2 is LQKENI. The CDR3 DNA reads TGTGCCAGCTCAGCCCAGGGGGCGTTAGGAGGTGAGCAGTTCTTC. Translated: CASSAQGALGGEQFF. The entire variable domain, with the rest obtained from reference TRBV18 and TRBJ2-1, is as follows: NAGVMQNPRHLVRRRGQEARLRCSPMKGHSHVYWYRQLPEEGLKFMVYLQKENIIDESGMPKERFSAEFPKEGPSILRIQQVVRGDSAAYFCASSAQGALGGEQFFGPGTRLTVL.

This sequence joins TRBV12-3 or TRBV12-4 and TRBJ2-7, with TRBD2 matching over 10 bases. The CDR3 runs 13 residues. V was clipped by 6 bases and J by 5 bases; unmatched bases: 4. This chain's CDR3 is CASRSGLAHEQYF. Written as DNA, the CDR3 is TGTGCCAGCAGGTCGGGACTAGCGCACGAGCAGTACTTC.

The J gene is TRBJ2-6, the V gene TRBV30; TRBD1 matches at 9 bases. V dropped 7 bases and J dropped 1; count of bases not matched to a gene: 8. The length of the CDR3 is 16 residues. Germline CDR1 GTSNPN, CDR2 SVGIG (reference sequence). The CDR3 protein is CAYRTGEFSGANVLTF. The CDR3 DNA is TGTGCCTACCGGACAGGGGAATTTTCTGGGGCCAACGTCCTGACTTTC.

V and J are TRBV30 and TRBJ1-1, with D perhaps matching TRBD1 (5 bases). The CDR3 is 14 amino acids. V was cut by 2 bases and J by 0 bases, with 10 bases left in between. Germline V gene sequence: CDR1 GTSNPN, CDR2 SVGIG (reference sequence). CDR3 in DNA: TGTGCCTGGAGTCCTGGACATATGAACACTGAAGCTTTCTTT. Translating gives CAWSPGHMNTEAFF.